Presented here are 32 T cell receptor beta chains from one specimen sequenced in a study of CD8+CD57+ T cells in acquired aplastic anemia. The template for TCR beta VDJ and CDR3 sequence profiling was genomic DNA. TCRdb independently ran MiXCR on the reads; one entry per CDR3 protein. Of about 160,000 distinct CDR3 sequences in the sample, about 48% were seen once. Sequenced sample: sorted CD4+, CD8+, or CD8+CD57+ T cells (not recorded which) from PBMCs. Every receptor here comes from a human donor in good health.

This clonotype was counted ten times or more. The chain carries TRBV3-1 and TRBJ2-7, with 11 bases matching TRBD1. CDR1 LGHDT and CDR2 YNNKEL come from the germline V gene (reference sequence). The J segment lost 5 bases and the V segment lost 6 bases, leaving 3 bases of the junction unmatched. The CDR3 consists of 13 residues. CDR3 nucleotides: TGTGCCAGCAGAGGACAGGGGGCCGACGAGCAGTACTTC. Encoded protein: CASRGQGADEQYF.

V and J are TRBV15 and TRBJ1-4, with TRBD1 as a possible D gene (6 bases). V lost 5 bases and J lost 9, with 19 bases in between. This CDR3 has 15 amino acids. Germline lookup yields CDR1 LNHNV and CDR2 YYDKDF (reference sequence). CDR3 amino acids: CATSGGPRGFQKLFF. The CDR3, as DNA: TGTGCCACCAGCGGAGGGCCGAGGGGGTTTCAAAAACTGTTTTTT.

This clonotype was detected many times. No conserved phenylalanine or tryptophan is present at the end of the CDR3, so a read error is the likely explanation. The chain joins TRBV15 to TRBJ1-6; D is possibly TRBD1 (5 bases). The V gene's germline CDR1 is LNHNV and CDR2 YYDKDF (reference sequence). The CDR3 length is 17 residues. Trimming left V 0 bases short and J 4 bases short, with 13 bases between. CDR3 DNA sequence: TGTGCCACCAGCAGAGATGCCAGGGCCATTTATAATTCACCCCTCCACCTT. This encodes CATSRDARAIYNSPLHL.

A single count supports this clonotype. The missing conserved phenylalanine or tryptophan at the end of this CDR3 makes a read error likely. This chain joins TRBV10-3 and TRBJ2-7; 7 bases align to TRBD1. The germline V gene has CDR1 ENHRY and CDR2 SYGVKD. Losses at the gene ends were 6 bases for V and 0 bases for J; bases not matched to a gene: 5. The CDR3 sequence is 14 residues long. CDR3 region: CAIRDRPLSYEQYL. CDR3 bases: TGTGCCATCAGGGACAGGCCACTCTCCTACGAGCAGTACTTA.

As for this clonotype: One end of the junction varies from germline; a read error may be responsible. The V call is TRBV24-1, the J call TRBJ2-5; tentative D call: TRBD1 (6 bases). CDR1 is KGHDR, CDR2 SFDVKD, per germline. The CDR3 covers 13 residues. CDR3 sequence (DNA): TGTGCCACCAGCAGGGGCCCATGGGAGACCCTGTACTTC. Translation gives CATSRGPWETLYF.

This clonotype was counted only a few times. The chain combines TRBV6-1 with TRBJ1-5; no clear D. Trimming left V 6 bases short and J 0 bases short, with 9 bases between. The CDR3 has 14 residues. Germline loops: CDR1 MNHNS, CDR2 SASEGT. Here the CDR3 DNA reads TGTGCCAGCAGGCGGACTAATAGCAATCAGCCCCAGCATTTT. Its translation: CASRRTNSNQPQHF.

This clonotype came up many times. The chain is built from TRBV7-3 and TRBJ2-1; D ambiguous. The CDR3 spans 12 residues. Per the germline V gene, CDR1 is SGHTA and CDR2 is FQGTGA. V dropped 5 bases and J dropped 4 bases, with 6 bases sitting between them. CDR3 in amino acids: CASSLKYNEQFF. DNA of the CDR3: TGTGCCAGCAGCCTCAAGTACAATGAGCAGTTCTTC.

The chain is built from TRBV20-1 and TRBJ2-1; D is possibly TRBD1 (5 bases). V was shortened by 4 bases and J by 0 bases, with 10 bases between the two germline ends. The CDR3 covers 14 residues. In germline, CDR1 is DFQATT, CDR2 SNEGSKA (reference sequence). In DNA, the CDR3 is TGCAGTGCTAAAGACAGTAGCTCCTACAATGAGCAGTTCTTC. Translation: CSAKDSSSYNEQFF.

The chain recombines TRBV6-4 with TRBJ2-2, with 8 bases lining up with TRBD1. Per the germline V gene, CDR1 is MRHNA and CDR2 is SNTAGT. The V gene end was trimmed by 1 base and the J gene end by 5 bases; junction bases not matched to a gene: 6. The CDR3 runs 16 residues. The CDR3 here is CASSDWDRRETGELFF. The CDR3 DNA follows: TGTGCCAGCAGTGACTGGGACAGGCGGGAAACCGGGGAGCTGTTTTTT.

This clonotype has only a few counts. The chain has TRBV4-1 and TRBJ2-1; TRBD2 matches 11 bases. The germline V gene encodes CDR1 MGHRA and CDR2 YSYEKL. The ends lost 2 bases at V and 6 bases at J; junction bases unmatched: 6. This CDR3 comprises 16 residues. The CDR3: CASSQSLAGGANEQFF. CDR3 nucleotides: TGCGCCAGCAGCCAATCATTAGCGGGGGGGGCCAATGAGCAGTTCTTC.

This clonotype was seen repeatedly, ten times or more. This rearrangement joins TRBV20-1 to TRBJ1-3; D unresolved. Trimming removed 0 bases at V and 0 bases at J, with 3 bases between. From germline, CDR1 is DFQATT and CDR2 SNEGSKA (reference sequence). The CDR3 totals 13 residues. CDR3 region: CSARDNSGNTIYF. Here the CDR3 DNA reads TGCAGTGCTAGAGACAACTCTGGAAACACCATATATTTT.

A word on this clonotype: A much larger clone is a single base away; this may be a read error. The genes are TRBV5-1 and TRBJ2-1, with 10 bases aligning to TRBD2. Germline V lookup: CDR1 SGHRS, CDR2 YFSETQ. The CDR3 spans 15 residues. With V trimmed by 0 bases and J by 7 bases, 4 bases remained unmatched. The CDR3 sequence is CASSLAASGGNEQFF. As DNA, the CDR3 is TGCGCCAGCAGCTTGGCGGCTAGCGGGGGAAATGAGCAGTTCTTC.

This clonotype was recorded at least ten times. V gene TRBV7-9 combines with J gene TRBJ2-3; 8 bases agree with TRBD2. Trimming at V came to 5 bases and at J to 0 bases, leaving 4 bases not matched to a gene. The length of the CDR3 is 15 residues. The germline V gene encodes CDR1 SEHNR and CDR2 FQNEAQ (reference sequence). CDR3 amino acids: CASSKASGSTDTQYF. In nucleotides, the CDR3 is TGTGCCAGCAGCAAAGCTAGCGGGAGCACAGATACGCAGTATTTT.

V usage is TRBV20-1 and J usage is TRBJ1-2; 10 nucleotides align to TRBD1. The CDR3 has 13 amino acids. Germline lookup yields CDR1 DFQATT and CDR2 SNEGSKA (reference sequence). With 6 bases clipped from V and 8 bases from J, the junction kept 9 bases outside the gene matches. The CDR3 nucleotides read TGCAGTGCCCCAAGGGACAGGGGATACGGCTACACCTTC. It yields the protein CSAPRDRGYGYTF.

The chain couples TRBV10-3 to TRBJ2-2; D gene ambiguous. Germline CDR1 ENHRY, CDR2 SYGVKD. The CDR3 length is 14 residues. Trimming cost V 3 bases and J 2 bases, with 7 bases left between them. The CDR3 region has the DNA TGTGCCATCAGTGAATGGGGAAACACCGGGGAGCTGTTTTTT. This gives the protein CAISEWGNTGELFF.

The V gene is TRBV9, the J gene TRBJ2-1; 10 nucleotides line up with TRBD2. Losses at the gene ends were 4 bases for V and 13 bases for J; bases not matched to a gene: 5. The CDR3 runs to 12 residues. Germline CDR1 SGDLS, CDR2 YYNGEE. The CDR3 region is CASSLLAGSQFF. In DNA, the CDR3 is TGTGCCAGCAGCTTACTAGCGGGGTCCCAGTTCTTC. Complete variable domain (other parts from reference TRBV9 and TRBJ2-1): DSGVTQTPKHLITATGQRVTLRCSPRSGDLSVYWYQQSLDQGLQFLIQYYNGEERAKGNILERFSAQQFPDLHSELNLSSLELGDSALYFCASSLLAGSQFFGPGTRLTVL.

The chain has TRBV7-2 and TRBJ2-5; D is possibly TRBD2 (7 bases). V lost 5 bases to trimming and J lost 5 bases, with 12 bases between them. Germline V lookup: CDR1 SGHTA, CDR2 FQGNSA. The CDR3 spans 13 residues. The CDR3 sequence: CASSARGAETQYF. The DNA of the CDR3 is TGTGCCAGCAGCGCTCGGGGGGCGGAGACCCAGTACTTC.

The chain carries TRBV7-9 and TRBJ2-1; D unclear. Deletions cut 0 bases from V and 6 bases from J, with 0 bases between. The CDR3 covers 11 residues. Germline assignment: CDR1 SEHNR and CDR2 FQNEAQ (reference sequence). In DNA form, the CDR3 reads TGTGCCAGCAGCTTAGCCAATGAGCAGTTCTTC. Amino acids: CASSLANEQFF.

This clonotype was recorded many times. CDR3 DNA sequence: TGTGCCAGCAGCAGGGCAGGGTGGGGAGAAAAACTGTTTTTT. Translating it yields CASSRAGWGEKLFF. V usage is TRBV7-2 and J usage is TRBJ1-4; D is possibly TRBD1 (5 bases). This CDR3 contains 14 residues. Trimming took off 5 bases at V and 8 bases at J, with 15 bases between the two ends. Germline CDR1 SGHTA, CDR2 FQGNSA.

This clonotype was seen more than once but under ten times. The CDR3 DNA is TGTGCCAGTGGTCCGGAAAGGGGAGAAGGCTATGGCTACACCTTC. This codes for CASGPERGEGYGYTF. V gene TRBV19 combines with J gene TRBJ1-2; TRBD1 is a possible D gene (5 bases). The CDR3 sequence is 15 residues long. V was cut by 8 bases and J by 4 bases, with 20 bases left in between. Germline CDR1 reads LNHDA; CDR2 reads SQIVND (reference sequence).

The chain combines TRBV5-6 with TRBJ2-5; 7 bases are a match to TRBD1. The CDR3 runs 16 residues. Germline-derived CDR1 and CDR2 are SGHDT and YYEEEE. The ends lost 4 bases at V and 3 bases at J; junction bases unmatched: 12. The CDR3 bases are TGTGCCAGCAGCCCTGCGTGGGGACAGTTTAAAGAGACCCAGTACTTC. It specifies CASSPAWGQFKETQYF.

The J gene is TRBJ1-4, the V gene TRBV2; a weak D match, TRBD1 (5 bases). Germline lookup yields CDR1 SNHLY and CDR2 FYNNEI. Between the trimmed V and J ends, which lost 6 bases and 6 bases, there was a span of 14 bases. The CDR3 loop spans 14 amino acids. CDR3 residues: CASSPRGIDEKLFF. The CDR3 coding sequence is TGTGCCAGCAGCCCTCGGGGGATAGATGAAAAACTGTTTTTT.

This clonotype was counted many times. The chain recombines TRBV9 with TRBJ2-3, with D possibly being TRBD1 (5 bases). This CDR3 is 15 amino acids long. Trimming stripped 0 bases from V and 0 bases from J, with 8 bases between. Germline V gene lookup returns CDR1 SGDLS and CDR2 YYNGEE. CDR3 sequence (DNA): TGTGCCAGCAGCGTAGAAGGGGCTAGCACAGATACGCAGTATTTT. This gives the protein CASSVEGASTDTQYF.

The chain joins TRBV25-1 to TRBJ2-2; 7 positions match TRBD2. Germline loops: CDR1 MGHDK, CDR2 SYGVNS. Germline trimming cut 7 bases from V and 0 bases from J; bases unmatched to any gene: 14. CDR3 length equals 18 residues. CDR3 DNA: TGTGCCAGCACCCCCGAATGGGGGGGGACTGCGAACACCGGGGAGCTGTTTTTT. This sequence encodes CASTPEWGGTANTGELFF.

This clonotype was counted many times. The chain is built from TRBV20-1 and TRBJ2-5; TRBD2 aligns across 11 bases. CDR1 and CDR2 from the germline V gene are DFQATT and SNEGSKA (reference sequence). V lost 3 bases, J lost 0 bases, and 12 bases stayed unmatched. The length of the CDR3 is 18 residues. The CDR3 protein is CSASRYPPSGRYQETQYF. The CDR3 DNA is TGCAGTGCTAGTCGCTACCCGCCTAGCGGGAGGTACCAAGAGACCCAGTACTTC.

This clonotype was counted between two and nine times. This chain connects TRBV30 to TRBJ2-2; 8 nucleotides align to TRBD2. Looked up from germline, CDR1 is GTSNPN and CDR2 is SVGIG (reference sequence). V shed 3 bases, J shed 6 bases, and the junction held 9 bases outside the gene matches. This CDR3 contains 15 residues. The CDR3 region has the DNA TGTGCCTGGAGGAGAGCGGGAGTGGGGGCCGGGGAGCTGTTTTTT. It specifies CAWRRAGVGAGELFF.

The chain joins TRBV19 to TRBJ2-5; TRBD2 matches 15 bases. Trimming removed 5 bases from V and 0 bases from J; junction bases left unmatched: 4. This CDR3 is built from 17 residues. Germline CDR1 is LNHDA and CDR2 is SQIVND (reference sequence). The CDR3, as DNA: TGTGCCAGTAGTTTCGGGACTAGCGGGGGGTACCAAGAGACCCAGTACTTC. Residues: CASSFGTSGGYQETQYF.

The chain joins TRBV27 to TRBJ2-7, with D perhaps TRBD2 (5 bases). Looked up from germline, CDR1 is MNHEY and CDR2 is SMNVEV (reference sequence). This CDR3 is built from 14 residues. V was pared by 6 bases and J by 0 bases, with 12 bases between. The CDR3: CASSLNRGSYEQYF. The CDR3 region has the DNA TGTGCCAGCAGCCTAAATCGGGGCTCCTACGAGCAGTACTTC.

V is TRBV7-9 and J is TRBJ1-4; TRBD1 might be the D (6 bases). With 0 bases removed from V and 8 bases from J, the gap between germline ends came to 13 bases. This CDR3 has 15 amino acids. Germline V gene data show CDR1 as SEHNR and CDR2 as FQNEAQ (reference sequence). This chain's CDR3 is CASSLAAGEVEKLFF. The CDR3 DNA reads as TGTGCCAGCAGCTTAGCGGCAGGGGAAGTGGAAAAACTGTTTTTT.

This clonotype has only a few counts. CDR3 in DNA: TGTGCCAGCAGCCCAGATGGTGAAGATACGCAGTATTTT. Translating gives CASSPDGEDTQYF. This chain joins TRBV3-1 and TRBJ2-3; D gene ambiguous. The CDR3 has 13 amino acids. Trimming took off 4 bases at V and 5 bases at J, with 10 bases between the two ends. Germline lookup yields CDR1 LGHDT and CDR2 YNNKEL (reference sequence).

This clonotype was counted once. The chain is built from TRBV29-1 and TRBJ2-2; D gene ambiguous. Germline loops: CDR1 SQVTM, CDR2 ANQGSEA. Trimming stripped 5 bases from V and 3 bases from J, with 13 bases between. CDR3 length: 14 residues. Here the CDR3 DNA reads TGCAGCGTTCGAGTAGGGCTGCACACCGGGGAGCTGTTTTTT. Encoded protein: CSVRVGLHTGELFF.

The chain combines TRBV20-1 with TRBJ2-7; 10 bases map to TRBD2. The CDR3 runs 15 residues. With V trimmed by 1 base and J by 1 base, 4 bases remained unmatched. In germline, CDR1 is DFQATT, CDR2 SNEGSKA (reference sequence). This chain's CDR3 is CSARGLAGVSYEQYF. In DNA form, the CDR3 reads TGCAGTGCTAGAGGGCTAGCGGGGGTGTCCTACGAGCAGTACTTC.